These 27 T cell receptor beta chains were sequenced from one sample in a study of shared clonotypes between healthy human individuals. Only in-frame clones appear in the TCRdb table, and some are missing; sequencing was by immunoSEQ multiplex PCR. The table records roughly 1,500,000 clones, approximately 98% of them present only once. Sample: naive CD4+ T cells sorted from blood. Subset reported: CD45RA+ positively selected. The receptors originated from a man aged 25 to 40 in good health.

Worth noting for this clone: Other DNA variants within this sample encode the same CDR3. The rearrangement uses TRBV5-4 and TRBJ1-1, with D uncertain. The length of the CDR3 is 13 residues. From germline, CDR1 is SGHNT and CDR2 YYREEE (reference sequence). Trimming shortened V by 1 base and J by 1 base, and 5 bases separated the two germline ends. CDR3 sequence (DNA): TGTGCCAGCAGCTTGCCGAAGAACACTGAAGCTTTCTTT. Protein: CASSLPKNTEAFF.

The V gene is TRBV11-2, the J gene TRBJ1-1, with D possibly matching TRBD1 (5 bases). This CDR3 comprises 13 residues. CDR1 SGHAT and CDR2 FQNNGV come from the germline V gene. With 6 bases removed from V and 3 bases from J, the gap between germline ends came to 11 bases. This CDR3 is CASRLQQDTEAFF. The DNA for the CDR3 is TGTGCCAGCAGGTTACAACAGGACACTGAAGCTTTCTTT. The full variable domain, its missing parts supplied by reference TRBV11-2 and TRBJ1-1, is EAGVAQSPRYKIIEKRQSVAFWCNPISGHATLYWYQQILGQGPKLLIQFQNNGVVDDSQLPKDRFSAERLKGVDSTLKIQPAKLEDSAVYLCASRLQQDTEAFFGQGTRLTVV.

This chain uses TRBV27 with TRBJ2-1; D is unresolved. The germline V gene encodes CDR1 MNHEY and CDR2 SMNVEV (reference sequence). The CDR3 loop spans 17 amino acids. V was pared by 4 bases and J by 0 bases, with 16 bases between. The CDR3 loop reads CASSCLSCGSSYNEQFF. The CDR3 DNA follows: TGTGCCAGCAGTTGTCTCAGTTGCGGAAGCTCCTACAATGAGCAGTTCTTC.

The chain links TRBV10-2 to TRBJ1-2; D remains unclear. The CDR3 sequence is 13 residues long. The germline CDR1 and CDR2 sequences are WSHSY and SAAADI. V shed 4 bases and J shed 5 bases, with 11 bases lying between them. CDR3 coding DNA: TGCGCCAGCAGTGCTGAGAAGGGATATGGCTACACCTTC. It codes for CASSAEKGYGYTF.

V usage is TRBV29-1 and J usage is TRBJ2-3, with 12 bases matching TRBD2. The J segment lost 6 bases and the V segment lost 4 bases, leaving 2 bases of the junction unmatched. Germline V gene sequence: CDR1 SQVTM, CDR2 ANQGSEA. The CDR3 runs to 13 residues. This CDR3 is CSVGTSGIDTQYF. Here the CDR3 DNA reads TGCAGCGTTGGGACTAGCGGGATTGATACGCAGTATTTT.

The V and J genes are TRBV7-8 and TRBJ2-5; D may be TRBD1 or TRBD2 (5 bases each). CDR3 length: 12 amino acids. The V end was cut by 7 bases, the J end by 5 bases, with 11 bases between. CDR1 is SGHVS and CDR2 is FQNEAQ in the germline V gene. This CDR3 reads CASISWGETQYF. Here the CDR3 DNA reads TGTGCCAGCATTTCTTGGGGGGAGACCCAGTACTTC.

This clone has only one observation. The chain recombines TRBV10-3 with TRBJ2-7; D possibly corresponds to TRBD2 (7 bases). The CDR3 has 16 amino acids. V lost 8 bases and J 5 bases, leaving 25 bases between the germline ends. CDR1 is ENHRY and CDR2 is SYGVKD in the germline V gene. In nucleotides, the CDR3 is TGTGCCATCTCAAGGTCAGGGGCGCGGGAGACCCACGAGCAGTACTTC. This codes for CAISRSGARETHEQYF.

The V and J genes are TRBV19 and TRBJ1-5; D gene uncertain. This CDR3 comprises 16 residues. Between the trimmed V and J ends, which lost 5 bases and 0 bases, there was a span of 14 bases. CDR1 and CDR2 (germline): LNHDA, SQIVND (reference sequence). The CDR3 here is CASSASGRTSNQPQHF. CDR3 nucleotides: TGTGCCAGTAGTGCCTCGGGTCGCACTAGCAATCAGCCCCAGCATTTT.

The chain combines TRBV9 with TRBJ2-5; D possibly corresponds to TRBD1 (8 bases). With 1 base removed from V and 4 bases from J, the gap between germline ends came to 11 bases. CDR3 size: 14 residues. CDR1 is SGDLS, CDR2 YYNGEE, per germline. The CDR3 bases are TGTGCCAGCAGCGTAAACAGGGGGGGAGAGACCCAGTACTTC. Amino acid sequence: CASSVNRGGETQYF.

The sample holds one count of this clone. The chain has TRBV2 and TRBJ2-7; TRBD1 matches at 11 bases. V trimming: 6 bases; J trimming: 3 bases; junction bases outside the gene matches: 4. The CDR3 loop spans 14 amino acids. Germline CDR1 and CDR2: SNHLY and FYNNEI. In DNA, the CDR3 is TGTGCCAGCAGGGACAGGGGGCTCAACTACGAGCAGTACTTC. Its translation is CASRDRGLNYEQYF.

The CDR3 reads CASSVQAGGTGELFF. As DNA, the CDR3 is TGCGCCAGCAGCGTCCAAGCGGGAGGAACCGGGGAGCTGTTTTTT. V gene TRBV5-1 combines with J gene TRBJ2-2; TRBD2 agrees at 9 bases. The CDR3 spans 15 residues. From germline, CDR1 is SGHRS and CDR2 YFSETQ. J gave up 5 bases and V 4 bases, and 6 bases lay outside the gene matches.

The chain links TRBV29-1 to TRBJ2-7; no definite D call. This CDR3 has 14 amino acids. V lost 4 bases and J lost 6, with 19 bases in between. Germline loops: CDR1 SQVTM, CDR2 ANQGSEA. The DNA of the CDR3 is TGCAGCGTTGCTTCGGGCTCCTCCGTGGCCGAGCAGTACTTC. Protein sequence: CSVASGSSVAEQYF.

The chain employs TRBV11-1 and TRBJ2-1, with 8 bases lining up with TRBD2. The junction had 7 bases not matched to a gene; V was cut back by 3 bases and J by 6 bases. Germline CDR1 is SGHAT and CDR2 is FQDESV (reference sequence). The length of the CDR3 is 15 residues. Here the CDR3 reads CASSFPAGVSNEQFF. DNA for the CDR3: TGTGCCAGCAGCTTCCCAGCGGGAGTCAGCAATGAGCAGTTCTTC. The full variable domain, with the rest looked up from reference TRBV11-1 and TRBJ2-1, is EAEVAQSPRYKITEKSQAVAFWCDPISGHATLYWYRQILGQGPELLVQFQDESVVDDSQLPKDRFSAERLKGVDSTLKIQPAELGDSAMYLCASSFPAGVSNEQFFGPGTRLTVL.

This clone was seen a single time. The gene calls are TRBV7-9 and TRBJ2-7, with D tentatively TRBD2 (5 bases). This CDR3 has 14 amino acids. CDR1 and CDR2 from the germline V gene are SEHNR and FQNEAQ (reference sequence). The germline V and J ends were trimmed by 5 bases and 3 bases, with 14 bases remaining between them. The CDR3, as DNA: TGTGCCAGCAGCCCTATGGTGGCGGGCTACGAGCAGTACTTC. Translated: CASSPMVAGYEQYF.

In nucleotides, the CDR3 is TGCGCCAGCAGCCAAGATATTGCTTGGGGCTCCTACAATGAGCAGTTCTTC. Translation: CASSQDIAWGSYNEQFF. The chain carries TRBV4-1 and TRBJ2-1; no definite D call. Germline-derived CDR1 and CDR2 are MGHRA and YSYEKL. The CDR3 runs to 17 residues. Trimming removed 0 bases from V and 0 bases from J, with 12 bases in between.

On this clone itself: At the DNA level, this CDR3 is encoded by other sequences in the same sample as well. The rearrangement joins TRBV5-1 to TRBJ2-2; 10 nucleotides agree with TRBD2. Looked up from germline, CDR1 is SGHRS and CDR2 is YFSETQ. Trimming at V came to 3 bases and at J to 1 base, leaving 3 bases not matched to a gene. The CDR3 is 16 amino acids. Written as DNA, the CDR3 is TGCGCCAGCAGCTCGAGACTAGCGGGGAACACCGGGGAGCTGTTTTTT. Protein: CASSSRLAGNTGELFF.

As regards this clone: The sample has other DNA sequences that encode this CDR3 too. The V call is TRBV5-1, the J call TRBJ2-6; a weak D match, TRBD1 (5 bases). This CDR3 comprises 15 residues. The V gene lost 0 bases and the J gene lost 1 base, with 5 bases spanning the gap. Germline V gene sequence: CDR1 SGHRS, CDR2 YFSETQ. The CDR3 sequence is CASSLEGSGANVLTF. DNA of the CDR3: TGCGCCAGCAGCTTGGAGGGGTCTGGGGCCAACGTCCTGACTTTC.

This clone is a singleton in its sample. The V gene is TRBV19, the J gene TRBJ2-5; D gene uncertain. Germline assignment: CDR1 LNHDA and CDR2 SQIVND (reference sequence). V lost 5 bases, J lost 1 base, and 8 bases lay in between. The CDR3 is made up of 13 amino acids. The CDR3 sequence: CASSPDSQETQYF. In nucleotides, the CDR3 is TGTGCCAGTAGTCCAGACTCCCAAGAGACCCAGTACTTC.

The rearrangement links TRBV5-6 to TRBJ2-3; D might be TRBD2 (6 bases). Germline V gives CDR1 SGHDT, CDR2 YYEEEE. Trimming left V 4 bases short and J 4 bases short, with 7 bases between. The length of the CDR3 is 12 residues. CDR3 coding DNA: TGTGCCAGCAGCGCGGGGTCAGATACGCAGTATTTT. Translated, it gives CASSAGSDTQYF.

The rearrangement links TRBV5-1 to TRBJ2-3; D is unclear. This CDR3 is 15 amino acids long. Per germline, CDR1 SGHRS and CDR2 YFSETQ. V dropped 0 bases and J dropped 0 bases, with 8 bases sitting between them. The CDR3 region is CASSLVATSTDTQYF. The CDR3 coding sequence is TGCGCCAGCAGCTTGGTCGCGACTAGCACAGATACGCAGTATTTT.

The chain uses TRBV2 and TRBJ1-5, with 8 bases matching TRBD1. Germline V CDR1 and CDR2: SNHLY, FYNNEI. The V and J ends lost 5 bases and 0 bases, in that order; junction bases with no gene match: 9. The CDR3 is 17 residues long. The CDR3 loop reads CASSYDPGQGSNQPQHF. CDR3 nucleotide sequence: TGTGCCAGCAGTTATGACCCCGGACAGGGTAGCAATCAGCCCCAGCATTTT.

The chain is built from TRBV21-1 and TRBJ2-1; the table's D call of TRBD2 was not tested on the DNA. TRBV21-1 corresponds to a pseudogene. This CDR3 spans 19 amino acids. The CDR3 loop is CASSPPGLAGGPRYNEQFF. The DNA of the CDR3 is TGTGCCAGCAGCCCCCCGGGGCTAGCGGGAGGGCCGAGGTACAATGAGCAGTTCTTC.

This chain links TRBV27 with TRBJ2-1; 7 bases map to TRBD2. J lost 7 bases, V lost 2 bases, and 8 bases had no gene match. The CDR3 totals 15 residues. The V gene's germline CDR1 is MNHEY and CDR2 SMNVEV (reference sequence). CDR3 DNA: TGTGCCAGCAGTTTAACAGCGGGACGGGGGAATGAGCAGTTCTTC. Translated: CASSLTAGRGNEQFF.

Regarding this clone: The same CDR3 is also encoded by other DNA sequences in this sample. The J gene is TRBJ1-2, the V gene TRBV11-2; D is undetermined. The CDR3 loop spans 12 amino acids. CDR1 and CDR2 (germline): SGHAT, FQNNGV. With 5 bases removed from V and 3 bases from J, the gap between germline ends came to 7 bases. CDR3: CASSPRDYGYTF. For the CDR3, the DNA is TGTGCCAGCAGCCCTAGAGACTATGGCTACACCTTC. Full variable domain (rest looked up from reference TRBV11-2 and TRBJ1-2): EAGVAQSPRYKIIEKRQSVAFWCNPISGHATLYWYQQILGQGPKLLIQFQNNGVVDDSQLPKDRFSAERLKGVDSTLKIQPAKLEDSAVYLCASSPRDYGYTFGSGTRLTVV.

The chain uses TRBV5-4 and TRBJ2-5, with D perhaps matching TRBD2 (5 bases). V was clipped by 4 bases and J by 4 bases, with 14 bases between them. There are 14 residues in the CDR3. Germline V gene data show CDR1 as SGHNT and CDR2 as YYREEE (reference sequence). The CDR3 region has the DNA TGTGCCAGCAGCCCCCCCACTAGTTCAGAGACCCAGTACTTC. Protein sequence: CASSPPTSSETQYF.

The table lists this clone with a count of one. This rearrangement joins TRBV11-3 to TRBJ1-1; D uncertain. In germline, CDR1 is SGHNT, CDR2 YENEEA. CDR3 size: 16 residues. Trimming cost V 5 bases and J 4 bases, with 20 bases left between them. CDR3 loop: CASSQEGSGIGTEAFF. CDR3 coding DNA: TGTGCCAGCAGCCAAGAGGGCTCCGGGATCGGCACTGAAGCTTTCTTT. The entire variable domain, with the rest obtained from reference TRBV11-3 and TRBJ1-1, is as follows: EAGVVQSPRYKIIEKKQPVAFWCNPISGHNTLYWYLQNLGQGPELLIRYENEEAVDDSQLPKDRFSAERLKGVDSTLKIQPAELGDSAVYLCASSQEGSGIGTEAFFGQGTRLTVV.

This clone was observed a handful of times. This chain connects TRBV5-4 to TRBJ2-2, with 10 positions matching TRBD1. The germline V gene has CDR1 SGHNT and CDR2 YYREEE (reference sequence). The CDR3 loop spans 15 amino acids. Trimming took 4 bases from V and 6 from J; bases not matched to a gene: 6. CDR3 amino acids: CASSPGQGLAGELFF. CDR3 bases: TGTGCCAGCAGCCCGGGACAGGGGTTGGCCGGGGAGCTGTTTTTT.